This is a list of T cell receptor beta chains from one sample in a study of blood T cells in healthy people across ages. Using its own MiXCR run on the 5' RACE reads, TCRdb lists one record per CDR3 protein. Among some 760,000 distinct CDR3 sequences, more than 20% were seen once, and the ten largest hold under 10%. These data also formed part of another study, on T cells of mothers and their children.

Sequencing was performed on blood. These TCRs come from a boy aged 5-17 years in good health. Both conserved end residues are trimmed from each CDR3. A row's size may be missing; if present it is once, few, many or a size class.

size: -
V: TRBV19
CDR3: ASNQQGAGYGYT

size: few
V: TRBV2
CDR3: ASIWRTEFAEQY

size: -
V: TRBV4-3
CDR3: ASSQERGLNYGYT

size: few
V: TRBV5-1
CDR3: ASSSWIGTSASYEQY

size: -
V: TRBV6-1
CDR3: ASSAQGAPYEQY

size: few
V: TRBV29-1
CDR3: SVGDGTYGYT

size: few
V: TRBV29-1
CDR3: SVEWEGSYEQY

size: -
V: TRBV3-1
CDR3: ASSQEAGGLPQH

size: -
V: TRBV27
CDR3: ASSLSSGARNTEAF

size: few
V: TRBV5-1
CDR3: ASSLVSSGSAYNEQF

size: -
V: TRBV7-2
CDR3: ASSQLGQSYEQY